The sequence of this T cell receptor beta chain was determined in a study of blood T cell repertoires in COVID-19. At the level of the study: Material from acute and convalescent COVID-19 was sourced from the United States, Italy and Spain. The cDNA or gDNA used as material had been derived from T cells, B-cell-depleted T cells, or PBMCs.

Germline CDR1 and CDR2: MNHEY and SVGAGI. This CDR3 region has 16 residues. With 2 bases clipped from V and 15 bases from J, the junction kept 13 bases outside the gene matches. The cohort comprised adults aged 18 to 89 years residing in under 30 US areas. Per the authors' pipeline: From reference gene primer amplification, estimates of nucleated cell counts were derived. Sequencing was performed with immunoSEQ multiplex PCR; in TCRdb, only in-frame clones are kept and a portion is missing. That table gives V, J and clone size, and the DNA gave D and trimming. The sample includes about 200,000 clones, 80% to 90% seen only once; the top ten take 3% to 4%.

The specimen was PBMCs or T cells enriched from blood (not recorded which). The sequence derives from a woman aged 40 to 49 with acute COVID-19. J is TRBJ2-1 and V is TRBV6-5; 13 bases fit TRBD2. The CDR3 DNA sequence: TGTGCCAGCAGTTACACCGGGACTAGCGGGGCTCGGCGATTGTTCTTC. Translated: CASSYTGTSGARRLFF.